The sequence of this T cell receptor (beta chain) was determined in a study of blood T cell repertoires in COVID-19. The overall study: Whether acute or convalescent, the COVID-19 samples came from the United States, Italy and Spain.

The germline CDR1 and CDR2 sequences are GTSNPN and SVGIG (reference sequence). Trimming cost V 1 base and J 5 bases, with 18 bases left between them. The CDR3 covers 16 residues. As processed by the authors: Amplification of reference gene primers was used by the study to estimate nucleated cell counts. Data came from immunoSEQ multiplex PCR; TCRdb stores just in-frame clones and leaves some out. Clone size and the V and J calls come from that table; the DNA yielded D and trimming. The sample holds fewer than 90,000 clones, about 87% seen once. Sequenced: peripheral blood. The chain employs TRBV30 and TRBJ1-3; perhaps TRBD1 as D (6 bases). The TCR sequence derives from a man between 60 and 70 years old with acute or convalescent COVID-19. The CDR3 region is CAWSALDRPWRNTIYF. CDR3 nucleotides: TGTGCCTGGAGTGCCCTGGACAGACCTTGGAGAAACACCATATATTTT.